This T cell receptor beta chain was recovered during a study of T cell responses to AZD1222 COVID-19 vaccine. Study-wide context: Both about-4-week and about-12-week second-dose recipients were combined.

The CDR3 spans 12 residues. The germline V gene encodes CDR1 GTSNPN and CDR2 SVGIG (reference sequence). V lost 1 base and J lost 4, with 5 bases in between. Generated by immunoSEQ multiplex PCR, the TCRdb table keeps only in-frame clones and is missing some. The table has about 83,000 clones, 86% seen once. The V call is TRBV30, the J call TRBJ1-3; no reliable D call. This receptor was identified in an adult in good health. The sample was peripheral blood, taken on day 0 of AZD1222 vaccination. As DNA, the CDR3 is TGTGCCTGGAGTGAAGGGGGAAACACCATATATTTT. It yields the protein CAWSEGGNTIYF.